Listed below are T cell receptor beta chains from one sample, sequenced in a study of blood T cell repertoires in COVID-19. Generated by immunoSEQ multiplex PCR, the TCRdb table keeps only in-frame clones and is missing some. This sample has some 140,000 clones, with roughly four fifths found just once. Source material: peripheral blood. The receptors originated from a man older than 75 with acute or convalescent COVID-19. Each CDR3 is given with its conserved first and last residue. D genes are given only for firm matches. Rows may omit the clone size; those that give it use once, few, many or a size class.

clone size: NA; D gene: NA; J gene: TRBJ2-1; V gene: TRBV21-1; CDR3 DNA: TGTGCCAGCAGCAAAGCCCCACGGGGGGGGGAATACAATGAGCAGTTCTTC; CDR3 protein: CASSKAPRGGEYNEQFF
clone size: few; D gene: NA; J gene: TRBJ2-5; V gene: TRBV5-4; CDR3 DNA: TGTGCCAGCAGCCCAGAGGGTCGGGAGACCCAGTACTTC; CDR3 protein: CASSPEGRETQYF
clone size: NA; D gene: TRBD1; J gene: TRBJ1-2; V gene: TRBV24-1; CDR3 DNA: TGTGCCACCAGTGTAACAGGGGGATATGGCTACACCTTC; CDR3 protein: CATSVTGGYGYTF
clone size: NA; D gene: NA; J gene: TRBJ2-1; V gene: TRBV19; CDR3 DNA: TGTGCCAGTACCGCTGGGGGCAGGGGCGACTACAATGAGCAGTTCTTC; CDR3 protein: CASTAGGRGDYNEQFF
clone size: few; D gene: NA; J gene: TRBJ2-2; V gene: TRBV27; CDR3 DNA: TGTGCCAGCAGTTTCCCAGACACCGGGGAGCTGTTTTTT; CDR3 protein: CASSFPDTGELFF
clone size: NA; D gene: TRBD2; J gene: TRBJ2-5; V gene: TRBV7-2; CDR3 DNA: TGTGCCAGCAGCTTAGCAACTAGCGGGGGAGGGACCCAGTACTTC; CDR3 protein: CASSLATSGGGTQYF
clone size: NA; D gene: TRBD2; J gene: TRBJ2-5; V gene: TRBV7-9; CDR3 DNA: TGTGCCAGCAGCTTAGGGTCGGGCGGGGGACGCACCCAGTACTTC; CDR3 protein: CASSLGSGGGRTQYF
clone size: NA; D gene: NA; J gene: TRBJ1-1; V gene: TRBV7-8; CDR3 DNA: TGTGCCAGCAGCTCTGACAGGAACACTGAAGCTTTCTTT; CDR3 protein: CASSSDRNTEAFF
clone size: few; D gene: NA; J gene: TRBJ2-3; V gene: TRBV11-1; CDR3 DNA: TGTGCCAGCAGTCCTACGGGGTTAGCGACAGATACGCAGTATTTT; CDR3 protein: CASSPTGLATDTQYF
clone size: once; D gene: NA; J gene: TRBJ1-1; V gene: TRBV3-1/TRBV3-2; CDR3 DNA: TGTGCCAGCAGCTGGGACACAATGAACACTGAAGCTTTCTTT; CDR3 protein: CASSWDTMNTEAFF
clone size: NA; D gene: TRBD2; J gene: TRBJ2-3; V gene: TRBV15; CDR3 DNA: TGTGCCACCAGCCCCCGAAAGCGGGGCGCAGATACGCAGTATTTT; CDR3 protein: CATSPRKRGADTQYF
clone size: NA; D gene: NA; J gene: TRBJ2-7; V gene: TRBV24-1; CDR3 DNA: TGTGCCACCAGTGATCGGCAGGCCCGCGGGGCCTACGAGCAGTACTTC; CDR3 protein: CATSDRQARGAYEQYF
clone size: NA; D gene: NA; J gene: TRBJ2-2; V gene: TRBV24-1; CDR3 DNA: TGTGCCACCGGGGGCAGGGATCGGCACGGGGAGCTGTTTTTT; CDR3 protein: CATGGRDRHGELFF
clone size: NA; D gene: NA; J gene: TRBJ2-7; V gene: TRBV4-3; CDR3 DNA: TGCGCCAGCAGCCAATATACACCAGGGGTTTACGAGCAGTACTTC; CDR3 protein: CASSQYTPGVYEQYF
clone size: NA; D gene: TRBD2; J gene: TRBJ2-2; V gene: TRBV10-3; CDR3 DNA: TGTGCCATCAGTGAAACGACTAGCGAGAGCGGGGAGCTGTTTTTT; CDR3 protein: CAISETTSESGELFF
clone size: few; D gene: NA; J gene: TRBJ1-5; V gene: TRBV3-1/TRBV3-2; CDR3 DNA: TGTGCCAGCAGCTCTGGACAGTTCAATCAGCCCCAGCATTTT; CDR3 protein: CASSSGQFNQPQHF
clone size: few; D gene: TRBD1; J gene: TRBJ1-6; V gene: TRBV2; CDR3 DNA: TGTGCCAGCTCCCTCGTGGACAGGGGGAATTCACCCCTCCACTTT; CDR3 protein: CASSLVDRGNSPLHF
clone size: NA; D gene: NA; J gene: TRBJ2-5; V gene: TRBV20-1; CDR3 DNA: TGCAGTGCTAGAGATCGGGGATACTCGTACTTC; CDR3 protein: CSARDRGYSYF
clone size: once; D gene: NA; J gene: TRBJ2-1; V gene: TRBV27; CDR3 DNA: TGTGCCAGCAGTCAAGGGGGACCATACAATGAGCAGTTCTTC; CDR3 protein: CASSQGGPYNEQFF
clone size: NA; D gene: TRBD2; J gene: TRBJ2-3; V gene: TRBV28; CDR3 DNA: TGTGCCAGCGGACTAGCGGCCACAGATACGCAGTATTTT; CDR3 protein: CASGLAATDTQYF
clone size: NA; D gene: TRBD1; J gene: TRBJ2-2; V gene: TRBV11-1; CDR3 DNA: TGTGCCAGCAGCTACAGGGGTAACACCGGGGAGCTGTTTTTT; CDR3 protein: CASSYRGNTGELFF
clone size: NA; D gene: TRBD1; J gene: TRBJ1-1; V gene: TRBV6-1; CDR3 DNA: TGTGCCAGCAGTGAAGCTCACAGGGGAACTGAAGCTTTCTTT; CDR3 protein: CASSEAHRGTEAFF
clone size: NA; D gene: TRBD1; J gene: TRBJ2-2; V gene: TRBV19; CDR3 DNA: TGTGCCAGTAGTATCGACAGGGGGCGTACCGGGGAGCTGTTTTTT; CDR3 protein: CASSIDRGRTGELFF
clone size: NA; D gene: NA; J gene: TRBJ2-2; V gene: TRBV7-3; CDR3 DNA: TGTGCCAGCAGCTTTTCCGGGGTGGGCACCGGGGAGCTGTTTTTT; CDR3 protein: CASSFSGVGTGELFF
clone size: once; D gene: TRBD2; J gene: TRBJ2-7; V gene: TRBV4-3; CDR3 DNA: TGCGCCAGCAGCCAAGATAGCTACGGGGAGGGCGAGCAGTACTTC; CDR3 protein: CASSQDSYGEGEQYF
clone size: few; D gene: TRBD1; J gene: TRBJ1-2; V gene: TRBV5-5; CDR3 DNA: TGTGCCAGCAGCTCATCAAACCCCCGGACAGGGAACTATGGCTACACCTTC; CDR3 protein: CASSSSNPRTGNYGYTF
clone size: NA; D gene: NA; J gene: TRBJ2-1; V gene: TRBV7-3; CDR3 DNA: TGTGCCAGCAGCTTAAATATCGGCGGGGGCGGGCAGTTCTTC; CDR3 protein: CASSLNIGGGGQFF
clone size: NA; D gene: NA; J gene: TRBJ2-5; V gene: TRBV9; CDR3 DNA: TGTGCCAGCAGCCGGGACTCGCAAGAGACCCAGTACTTC; CDR3 protein: CASSRDSQETQYF
clone size: NA; D gene: TRBD1; J gene: TRBJ2-7; V gene: TRBV9; CDR3 DNA: TGTGCCAGCAGCCCAACAGGGGGGTTGACCTACGAGCAGTACTTC; CDR3 protein: CASSPTGGLTYEQYF
clone size: NA; D gene: TRBD2; J gene: TRBJ2-7; V gene: TRBV28; CDR3 DNA: TGTGCCAGCAGTCCGGTAGCGGGGGCCCGATCCTACGAGCAGTACTTC; CDR3 protein: CASSPVAGARSYEQYF
clone size: NA; D gene: TRBD1; J gene: TRBJ2-7; V gene: TRBV10-2; CDR3 DNA: TGCGCCAGCAGTGAACCGGGACAGGGGACCTACGAGCAGTACTTC; CDR3 protein: CASSEPGQGTYEQYF
clone size: NA; D gene: NA; J gene: TRBJ1-1; V gene: TRBV4-3; CDR3 DNA: TGCGCCAGCAGCCAAGATCGGGCGACAGGAACTGAAGCTTTCTTT; CDR3 protein: CASSQDRATGTEAFF
clone size: NA; D gene: NA; J gene: TRBJ2-7; V gene: TRBV3-1/TRBV3-2; CDR3 DNA: TGTGCCAGCAGCTTGACAGCTTTCTACGAGCAGTACTTC; CDR3 protein: CASSLTAFYEQYF
clone size: NA; D gene: TRBD1; J gene: TRBJ1-3; V gene: TRBV12-3/TRBV12-4; CDR3 DNA: TGTGCCAGCAGCCCACAGGGGGCTCACACCATATATTTT; CDR3 protein: CASSPQGAHTIYF
clone size: NA; D gene: NA; J gene: TRBJ1-1; V gene: TRBV5-5; CDR3 DNA: TGTGCCAGCACTTATGGAGACACTGAAGCTTTCTTT; CDR3 protein: CASTYGDTEAFF
clone size: NA; D gene: NA; J gene: TRBJ1-3; V gene: TRBV30; CDR3 DNA: TGTGCCTGGAGCCAGGCAGGGTCGGGAAACACCATATATTTT; CDR3 protein: CAWSQAGSGNTIYF
clone size: few; D gene: TRBD1; J gene: TRBJ2-1; V gene: TRBV4-3; CDR3 DNA: TGCGCCAGCAGCCAATTTATAAGGGGGCCACCGACGTACAATGAGCAGTTCTTC; CDR3 protein: CASSQFIRGPPTYNEQFF
clone size: NA; D gene: TRBD1; J gene: TRBJ1-5; V gene: TRBV5-4; CDR3 DNA: TGTGCCAGCAGCCAGGGGACAGGGAGGAATCAGCCCCAGCATTTT; CDR3 protein: CASSQGTGRNQPQHF
clone size: NA; D gene: TRBD1; J gene: TRBJ2-7; V gene: TRBV4-1; CDR3 DNA: TGCGCCAGCAGCCTAGGGACAGGGACCCCCTACGAGCAGTACTTC; CDR3 protein: CASSLGTGTPYEQYF
clone size: NA; D gene: NA; J gene: TRBJ1-1; V gene: TRBV5-1; CDR3 DNA: TGCGCCAGCAGCTGGGGTGCTGCGGGGTGGGACACTGAAGCTTTCTTT; CDR3 protein: CASSWGAAGWDTEAFF
clone size: NA; D gene: NA; J gene: TRBJ1-2; V gene: TRBV5-4; CDR3 DNA: TGTGCCAGCAACTCTGGAGGGGTTGGTTATGGCTACACCTTC; CDR3 protein: CASNSGGVGYGYTF
clone size: NA; D gene: TRBD1; J gene: TRBJ1-2; V gene: TRBV29-1; CDR3 DNA: TGCAGCGCTTATACGGGACAGGGTCTAAAAGGCTACACCTTC; CDR3 protein: CSAYTGQGLKGYTF
clone size: NA; D gene: TRBD1; J gene: TRBJ1-1; V gene: TRBV9; CDR3 DNA: TGTGCCAGCAGCGTAGTTAGCAGGGGGTTCACTGAAGCTTTCTTT; CDR3 protein: CASSVVSRGFTEAFF
clone size: NA; D gene: TRBD1; J gene: TRBJ1-5; V gene: TRBV5-1; CDR3 DNA: TGCGCCAGCAGCTTTGGGCCGGACAGGGTCGGTCAGCCCCAGCATTTT; CDR3 protein: CASSFGPDRVGQPQHF
clone size: NA; D gene: NA; J gene: TRBJ2-5; V gene: TRBV11-2; CDR3 DNA: TGTGCCAGCAGCTTAGCGGGGAGGTACCAAGAGACCCAGTACTTC; CDR3 protein: CASSLAGRYQETQYF
clone size: NA; D gene: TRBD1; J gene: TRBJ2-1; V gene: TRBV29-1; CDR3 DNA: TGCAGCGCCGGGACAGGGAGGAATGAGCAGTTCTTC; CDR3 protein: CSAGTGRNEQFF
clone size: few; D gene: NA; J gene: TRBJ2-2; V gene: TRBV6-2/TRBV6-3; CDR3 DNA: TGTGCCAGCAGCCTCCGTGTCGCGACCGGGGAGCTGTTTTTT; CDR3 protein: CASSLRVATGELFF
clone size: NA; D gene: TRBD1; J gene: TRBJ1-5; V gene: TRBV28; CDR3 DNA: TGTGCCAGCAGAGTCACAGGGGGCGTAGGGAGCAATCAGCCCCAGCATTTT; CDR3 protein: CASRVTGGVGSNQPQHF
clone size: NA; D gene: TRBD2; J gene: TRBJ2-1; V gene: TRBV5-6; CDR3 DNA: TGTGCCAGCAGCTGGATAGCGGGGGGGCCGTATAGTGAGCAGTTCTTC; CDR3 protein: CASSWIAGGPYSEQFF
clone size: NA; D gene: NA; J gene: TRBJ1-2; V gene: TRBV28; CDR3 DNA: TGTGCCAGTCGGAGGGCTAACTATGGCTACACCTTC; CDR3 protein: CASRRANYGYTF
clone size: once; D gene: TRBD1; J gene: TRBJ2-7; V gene: TRBV13; CDR3 DNA: TGTGCCAGCAGCAACCGGGACAGGGGCTCCTACGAGCAGTACTTC; CDR3 protein: CASSNRDRGSYEQYF
clone size: few; D gene: TRBD1; J gene: TRBJ1-5; V gene: TRBV29-1; CDR3 DNA: TGCAGCGTTGAAGGACAGGGGACCCAGCATTTT; CDR3 protein: CSVEGQGTQHF
clone size: NA; D gene: TRBD1; J gene: TRBJ2-3; V gene: TRBV2; CDR3 DNA: TGTGCCAGCAAAGGGGGCAGGGTTTTGACAGATACGCAGTATTTT; CDR3 protein: CASKGGRVLTDTQYF
clone size: once; D gene: NA; J gene: TRBJ2-1; V gene: TRBV5-1; CDR3 DNA: TGCGCCAGCAGCTTGGATTTTCGGGTTATGGGTCACAATGAGCAGTTCTTC; CDR3 protein: CASSLDFRVMGHNEQFF
clone size: NA; D gene: TRBD1; J gene: TRBJ2-7; V gene: TRBV5-1; CDR3 DNA: TGCGCCAGCAGCTTCGGGACAGGGAAACTCTACGAGCAGTACTTC; CDR3 protein: CASSFGTGKLYEQYF
clone size: NA; D gene: TRBD1; J gene: TRBJ2-7; V gene: TRBV2; CDR3 DNA: TGTGCCAGCAGTGATTGGGACAGCCTCTCCTACGAGCAGTACTTC; CDR3 protein: CASSDWDSLSYEQYF